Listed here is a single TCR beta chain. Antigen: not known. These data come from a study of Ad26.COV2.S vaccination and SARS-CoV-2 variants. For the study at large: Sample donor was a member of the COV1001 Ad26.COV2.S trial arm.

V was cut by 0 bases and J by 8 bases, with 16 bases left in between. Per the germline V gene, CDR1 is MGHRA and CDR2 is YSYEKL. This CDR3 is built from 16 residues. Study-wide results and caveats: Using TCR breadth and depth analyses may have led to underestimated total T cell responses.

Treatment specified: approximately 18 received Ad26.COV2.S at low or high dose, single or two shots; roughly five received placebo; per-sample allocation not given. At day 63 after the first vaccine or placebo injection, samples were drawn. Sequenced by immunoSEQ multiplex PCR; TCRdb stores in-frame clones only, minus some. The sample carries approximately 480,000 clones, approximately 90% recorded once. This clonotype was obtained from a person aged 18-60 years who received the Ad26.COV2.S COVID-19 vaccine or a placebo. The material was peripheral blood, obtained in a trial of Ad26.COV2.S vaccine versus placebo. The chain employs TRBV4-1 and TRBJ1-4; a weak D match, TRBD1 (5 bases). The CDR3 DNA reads TGCGCCAGCAGCCAAGATCCAAACAGGTTTGGCGAAAAACTGTTTTTT. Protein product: CASSQDPNRFGEKLFF.